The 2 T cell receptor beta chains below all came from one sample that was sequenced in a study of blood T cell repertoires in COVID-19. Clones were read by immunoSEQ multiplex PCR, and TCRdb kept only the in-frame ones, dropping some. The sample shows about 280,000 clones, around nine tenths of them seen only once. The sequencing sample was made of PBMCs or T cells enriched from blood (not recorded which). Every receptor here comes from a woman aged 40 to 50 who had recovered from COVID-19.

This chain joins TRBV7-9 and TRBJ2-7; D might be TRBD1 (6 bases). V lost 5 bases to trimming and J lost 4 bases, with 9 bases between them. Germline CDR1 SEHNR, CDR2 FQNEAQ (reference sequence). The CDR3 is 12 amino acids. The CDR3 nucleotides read TGTGCCAGCAGCGTACAGGGTTACGAGCAGTACTTC. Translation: CASSVQGYEQYF.

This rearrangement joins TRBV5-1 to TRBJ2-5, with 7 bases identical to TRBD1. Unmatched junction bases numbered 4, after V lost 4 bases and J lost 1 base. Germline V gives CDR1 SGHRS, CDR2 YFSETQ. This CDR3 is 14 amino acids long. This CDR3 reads CASSRDRPQETQYF. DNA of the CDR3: TGCGCCAGCAGCAGGGACAGACCCCAAGAGACCCAGTACTTC.